The clone carrying this T cell receptor (beta chain) has more than one count but fewer than ten. Both 60 Vbeta primers and 13 Jbeta primers went into the PCR. Some clones are missing from TCRdb's copy, which holds only in-frame ones; the method was immunoSEQ multiplex PCR. The repertoire consists of 140,000 to 150,000 clones, with over 60% occurring once and the leading ten covering about 12%. The data belong to a study of cytomegalovirus exposure and HLA in healthy donors. Trimming removed 5 bases from V and 2 bases from J; junction bases left unmatched: 11. The germline CDR1 and CDR2 sequences are MNHEY and SMNVEV (reference sequence). This CDR3 comprises 16 residues.

V is TRBV27 and J is TRBJ1-2; 7 bases line up with TRBD1. The TCR originated in a man aged 40-50 years in good health and CMV-seropositive. The sequenced material came from PBMCs. CDR3 DNA sequence: TGTGCCAGCAGTCACAGACAGGGTGGATTAAACTATGGCTACACCTTC. Its protein product is CASSHRQGGLNYGYTF.